One T cell receptor (beta chain) is described in this entry. Every sample had a minimum of 6.5 million PBMCs isolated. Germline CDR1 reads MNHNS; CDR2 reads SASEGT. Deletions cut 0 bases from V and 0 bases from J, with 10 bases between. The CDR3 is 16 amino acids. This entry is derived from a study of blood T cells in healthy people across ages. A second 7 to 11 cycle PCR used barcoded and J-beta primers. One entry per CDR3 protein, called by TCRdb with MiXCR from the 5' RACE reads. The sample has approximately 600,000 distinct CDR3 sequences, roughly 58% seen once. The TCR comes from a man aged 60-69 years in good health. Sequenced: blood. The rearrangement joins TRBV6-1 to TRBJ2-3; perhaps D is TRBD1 or TRBD2 (5 bases each). The CDR3 nucleotides read TGTGCCAGCAGTGAAGCGCTGGGGGATAGCACAGATACGCAGTATTTT. It is translated as CASSEALGDSTDTQYF.